Below are 27 T cell receptor beta chains sequenced from a single sample in a study of T-cell memory formation after mild COVID-19. One entry per CDR3 protein results from TCRdb running MiXCR on the 5' RACE reads. The sample has 300,000 to 350,000 distinct CDR3 sequences, approximately 15% seen once. The sequenced sample consisted of PBMCs or a T cell subset sorted from them (not recorded which). All receptors come from a man aged 18-30 years who had mild COVID-19 (a few samples of this study predate the infection). Cell type and time point are not known.

This clonotype was seen at least ten times. This rearrangement joins TRBV29-1 to TRBJ2-1; a possible D gene is TRBD2 (6 bases). Trimming removed 5 bases from V and 4 bases from J, with 12 bases in between. This CDR3 spans 13 amino acids. CDR1 and CDR2 (germline): SQVTM, ANQGSEA. This CDR3 is CSVRRGGYNEQFF. The CDR3 DNA reads as TGCAGCGTTCGCAGAGGAGGGTACAATGAGCAGTTCTTC.

This clonotype was counted a few times. The chain links TRBV10-2 to TRBJ2-1, with a weak D call TRBD2 (5 bases). Trimming took off 2 bases at V and 0 bases at J, with 8 bases between the two ends. From germline, CDR1 is WSHSY and CDR2 SAAADI. The CDR3 length is 15 residues. CDR3 protein: CASSESAGSYNEQFF. In nucleotides, the CDR3 is TGCGCCAGCAGTGAGAGCGCGGGCTCCTACAATGAGCAGTTCTTC.

The sample holds one count of this clonotype. V is TRBV6-5 and J is TRBJ2-2; D is undetermined. Germline V gene lookup returns CDR1 MNHEY and CDR2 SVGAGI. V lost 2 bases, J lost 5 bases, and 9 bases lay in between. The CDR3 is 14 residues long. The CDR3 spells CASSYRRPTGELFF. The DNA of the CDR3 is TGTGCCAGCAGTTACCGCCGACCGACCGGGGAGCTGTTTTTT.

The chain uses TRBV5-1 and TRBJ2-7; D may be TRBD1 (6 bases). Germline assignment: CDR1 SGHRS and CDR2 YFSETQ. This CDR3 is built from 16 residues. V dropped 3 bases and J dropped 2 bases, with 18 bases sitting between them. The CDR3 loop is CASSWDQGTPTYEQYV. For the CDR3, the DNA is TGCGCCAGCAGCTGGGACCAGGGGACCCCAACCTACGAGCAGTACGTC.

The chain carries TRBV7-3 and TRBJ1-6; weak D call: TRBD1 (5 bases). CDR1 SGHTA and CDR2 FQGTGA come from the germline V gene. Trimming pared 1 base from V and 7 bases from J, leaving 11 bases between. This CDR3 region has 15 residues. CDR3 in DNA: TGTGCCAGCAGCTTAAGGGGGTCGGCCAATTCACCCCTCCACTTT. Residues: CASSLRGSANSPLHF.

This clonotype occurred a few times. In DNA, the CDR3 is TGTGCCAGCAGCCAGAGGACTAGTTCTGGCACAGATACGCAGTATTTT. Translation gives CASSQRTSSGTDTQYF. V usage is TRBV27 and J usage is TRBJ2-3; 7 bases are shared with TRBD2. Germline CDR1 MNHEY, CDR2 SMNVEV (reference sequence). The CDR3 runs to 16 residues. J gave up 1 base and V 6 bases, and 10 bases lay outside the gene matches.

This clonotype came up a few times. The V gene is TRBV25-1, the J gene TRBJ2-3; the D call may be TRBD1 or TRBD2 (6 bases each). The CDR3 runs 15 residues. Between the trimmed V and J ends, which lost 3 bases and 2 bases, there was a span of 12 bases. Germline V gene lookup returns CDR1 MGHDK and CDR2 SYGVNS. The CDR3 protein is CASSDARGPTDTQYF. The CDR3 DNA is TGTGCCAGCAGTGATGCCCGGGGGCCCACAGATACGCAGTATTTT.

This sequence joins TRBV4-3 and TRBJ2-5; weak D call: TRBD2 (5 bases). In germline, CDR1 is LGHNA, CDR2 YSLEER. V was trimmed by 4 bases and J by 0 bases, leaving 15 bases between them. This CDR3 comprises 16 residues. CDR3 nucleotides: TGCGCCAGCAGCCTTCAGCTAGCCGGGGACCAAGAGACCCAGTACTTC. It encodes CASSLQLAGDQETQYF.

This clonotype turned up a few times. This rearrangement joins TRBV6-5 to TRBJ2-7; D is perhaps TRBD1 (5 bases). CDR3 length: 13 residues. Germline V gene lookup returns CDR1 MNHEY and CDR2 SVGAGI. V was trimmed by 6 bases and J by 1 base, leaving 10 bases between them. The CDR3 reads CASSPQGSYEQYV. The CDR3 DNA sequence: TGTGCCAGCAGCCCCCAGGGATCCTACGAGCAGTACGTC.

At least ten counts were recorded for this clonotype. The V call is TRBV30, the J call TRBJ2-1; 9 positions match TRBD1. The CDR3 extends over 14 amino acids. J gave up 7 bases and V 5 bases, and 9 bases lay outside the gene matches. CDR1 is GTSNPN, CDR2 SVGIG, per germline (reference sequence). The CDR3 DNA reads as TGTGCCTGGGTCGCCCGGACAGGGGCTAATGAGCAGTTCTTC. Its translation is CAWVARTGANEQFF.

This clonotype was detected many times. The chain carries TRBV4-2 and TRBJ2-7; a possible D gene is TRBD2 (6 bases). This CDR3 has 15 residues. From germline, CDR1 is LGHNA and CDR2 YNFKEQ. V lost 0 bases to trimming and J lost 4 bases, with 13 bases between them. In DNA, the CDR3 is TGTGCCAGCAGCCAAGAGCGGGTGGAGGGATACGAGCAGTACTTC. It is translated as CASSQERVEGYEQYF.

This clonotype was recorded a few times. The rearrangement uses TRBV5-1 and TRBJ1-1; possible D gene TRBD1, 6 bases. With 3 bases removed from V and 5 bases from J, the gap between germline ends came to 14 bases. The CDR3 is made up of 14 amino acids. CDR1 and CDR2 from the germline V gene are SGHRS and YFSETQ. This CDR3 is CASSWAGGRTEAFF. CDR3 DNA sequence: TGCGCCAGCAGCTGGGCTGGGGGCCGGACTGAAGCTTTCTTT.

In its sample, this clonotype was seen many times. The CDR3 bases are TGTGCCAGCAGCTCGACGGTTGAGCAGTTCTTC. Translating it yields CASSSTVEQFF. The chain recombines TRBV5-5 with TRBJ2-1; D is unresolved. The ends were cut back, 3 bases at V and 9 bases at J, with 7 bases in the middle. This CDR3 region has 11 residues. CDR1 and CDR2 from the germline V gene are SGHKS and YYEKEE (reference sequence).

This clonotype was seen ten or more times. V usage is TRBV4-3 and J usage is TRBJ1-4; no clear D. Germline V gives CDR1 LGHNA, CDR2 YSLEER. This CDR3 is 15 amino acids long. V lost 1 base to trimming and J lost 4 bases, with 10 bases between them. The CDR3 here is CASSQVAGFNEKLFF. CDR3 nucleotide sequence: TGCGCCAGCAGCCAAGTGGCGGGATTTAATGAAAAACTGTTTTTT.

This clonotype has just a few counts. This sequence joins TRBV5-5 and TRBJ1-1; D remains ambiguous. The V and J ends lost 5 bases and 5 bases respectively, with 22 bases between them. Germline lookup yields CDR1 SGHKS and CDR2 YYEKEE (reference sequence). CDR3 length equals 16 residues. The CDR3: CASRSFGGPERTEAFF. In DNA, the CDR3 is TGTGCCAGCAGATCCTTTGGAGGGCCTGAGAGGACTGAAGCTTTCTTT.

V gene TRBV12-5 combines with J gene TRBJ2-6; 9 positions agree with TRBD1. The CDR3 loop spans 22 amino acids. CDR1 and CDR2 from the germline V gene are LGHNT and FRNRAP. V was clipped by 2 bases and J by 0 bases; unmatched bases: 17. CDR3 loop: CASGLPLWDREAPSSGANVLTF. In DNA, the CDR3 is TGTGCTAGTGGTTTGCCGCTCTGGGACAGGGAAGCGCCGAGCTCTGGGGCCAACGTCCTGACTTTC.

In its sample, this clonotype was seen many times. The chain couples TRBV6-5 to TRBJ2-1; D not certain. This CDR3 has 15 amino acids. The ends were cut back, 7 bases at V and 0 bases at J, with 13 bases in the middle. Germline V gene data show CDR1 as MNHEY and CDR2 as SVGAGI. The DNA of the CDR3 is TGTGCCAGCAACAAAGGAGAGAGCTCCTACAATGAGCAGTTCTTC. It yields the protein CASNKGESSYNEQFF.

This clonotype was observed a few times. The V gene is TRBV18, the J gene TRBJ2-7; D unresolved. Germline CDR1 and CDR2: KGHSH and LQKENI. The CDR3 has 15 amino acids. V was trimmed by 0 bases and J by 2 bases, leaving 11 bases between them. For the CDR3, the DNA is TGTGCCAGCTCACCACCATCCGCCGGACCCTACGAGCAGTACTTC. Amino acid sequence: CASSPPSAGPYEQYF.

This clonotype was observed a handful of times. The rearrangement links TRBV20-1 to TRBJ1-6, with TRBD1 matching 7 bases. The V gene's germline CDR1 is DFQATT and CDR2 SNEGSKA (reference sequence). This CDR3 has 12 residues. The junction had 14 bases not matched to a gene; V was cut back by 6 bases and J by 18 bases. CDR3 DNA sequence: TGCAGTGCCGCCTTCTCGACAGGGCTAACCCACTTT. Its translation is CSAAFSTGLTHF.

This clonotype has only a few counts. The V and J genes are TRBV28 and TRBJ2-3; TRBD2 might be the D (5 bases). The CDR3 length is 16 residues. Germline V gene sequence: CDR1 MDHEN, CDR2 SYDVKM. V gave up 10 bases and J gave up 2 bases, with 22 bases separating them. The CDR3: CAIATSRTGITDTQYF. Written as DNA, the CDR3 is TGTGCCATCGCGACAAGTCGGACGGGGATCACAGATACGCAGTATTTT.

This clonotype was seen repeatedly, ten times or more. This sequence joins TRBV5-6 and TRBJ2-2, with D possibly TRBD1 on 5 matching bases. CDR1 and CDR2 (germline): SGHDT, YYEEEE. The CDR3 totals 15 residues. The V end was cut by 4 bases, the J end by 3 bases, with 13 bases between. CDR3 region: CASSQVGRDTGELFF. The CDR3 DNA follows: TGTGCCAGCAGCCAAGTGGGCAGGGACACCGGGGAGCTGTTTTTT.

The chain combines TRBV4-3 with TRBJ1-6; TRBD1 agrees at 7 bases. The CDR3 consists of 14 residues. The trim removed 4 bases at V and 7 bases at J, leaving 4 bases unmatched. CDR1 is LGHNA and CDR2 is YSLEER in the germline V gene. CDR3 nucleotide sequence: TGCGCCAGCAGCCGCCAGGGGGTCAATTCACCCCTCCACTTT. It specifies CASSRQGVNSPLHF.

This clonotype has a count of ten or more. The rearrangement links TRBV12-3 or TRBV12-4 to TRBJ2-6; D uncertain. CDR3 length: 15 amino acids. Between the trimmed V and J ends, which lost 4 bases and 1 base, there was a span of 8 bases. The CDR3 here is CASSSLGSGANVLTF. For the CDR3, the DNA is TGTGCCAGCAGTTCCCTCGGGTCTGGGGCCAACGTCCTGACTTTC.

This chain connects TRBV25-1 to TRBJ2-3, with 7 bases fitting TRBD1. CDR3 length: 14 residues. Germline V gene lookup returns CDR1 MGHDK and CDR2 SYGVNS. V shed 6 bases, J shed 0 bases, and the junction held 3 bases outside the gene matches. The CDR3 bases are TGTGCCAGCAGGTGGGGACAGAGCACAGATACGCAGTATTTT. Protein: CASRWGQSTDTQYF.

V usage is TRBV29-1 and J usage is TRBJ2-5; D uncertain. Trimming cost V 3 bases and J 5 bases, with 16 bases left between them. Per germline, CDR1 SQVTM and CDR2 ANQGSEA. The CDR3 runs to 14 residues. The CDR3 coding sequence is TGCAGCGTTGACCTATCGACTCGAAAGGAGACCCAGTACTTC. It is translated as CSVDLSTRKETQYF. Full variable domain (outside the CDR3, taken from reference TRBV29-1 and TRBJ2-5): SAVISQKPSRDICQRGTSLTIQCQVDSQVTMMFWYRQQPGQSLTLIATANQGSEATYESGFVIDKFPISRPNLTFSTLTVSNMSPEDSSIYLCSVDLSTRKETQYFGPGTRLLVL.

This clonotype was found a few times. The gene calls are TRBV6-5 and TRBJ1-1; tentative D call: TRBD1 (5 bases). CDR1 and CDR2 from the germline V gene are MNHEY and SVGAGI. V was cut by 10 bases and J by 5 bases, with 14 bases left in between. The CDR3 consists of 12 residues. CDR3 sequence reads: CATRGGVTEAFF. In DNA, the CDR3 is TGTGCCACCCGGGGGGGAGTTACTGAAGCTTTCTTT.

This clonotype was found a few times. This sequence joins TRBV27 and TRBJ2-1, with TRBD2 identical over 9 bases. Trimming took 1 base from V and 6 from J; bases not matched to a gene: 4. Germline assignment: CDR1 MNHEY and CDR2 SMNVEV (reference sequence). The CDR3 sequence is 15 residues long. The CDR3 sequence: CASSLFQRGVNEQFF. The CDR3 DNA sequence: TGTGCCAGCAGTTTATTCCAGCGGGGGGTCAATGAGCAGTTCTTC.